This record looks at one T cell receptor (beta chain) sequence and its context. These data belong to a study of tumor-infiltrating lymphocytes in localized non-small cell lung cancer. The V end lost 0 bases, the J end lost 4 bases, and 14 bases lay between the germline ends. Germline V gene lookup returns CDR1 SGDLS and CDR2 YYNGEE. The CDR3 runs to 17 residues. TCRdb's copy holds only in-frame clones and misses some; the assay was immunoSEQ multiplex PCR. The table shows about 15,000 clones, with more than 65% occurring only once. This rearrangement joins TRBV9 to TRBJ2-6; D is perhaps TRBD1 or TRBD2 (6 bases each). Sequenced sample: lung tumor tissue. The receptor was derived from a human donor with non-small cell lung cancer. The CDR3 sequence is CASSVDSGAGGANVLTF. Here the CDR3 DNA reads TGTGCCAGCAGCGTAGATTCGGGGGCTGGAGGGGCCAACGTCCTGACTTTC.